This TCR beta chain was sequenced in a study of CD8 T cells in ankylosing spondylitis. Study results and caveats: Past studies reported some motif variants in reactive arthritis synovial fluid and blood.

From the 5' RACE reads, TCRdb called clonotypes with MiXCR, one entry per CDR3 protein. The sample shows approximately 42,000 distinct CDR3 sequences, approximately 10% of them seen only once. A remark on this clonotype: Its specificity is unknown.

CDR3 length equals 13 residues. V lost 5 bases and J lost 6, with 13 bases in between. Specimen: blood, either unsorted or a sorted T cell fraction (not recorded which). The receptor comes from a male donor with ankylosing spondylitis or in good health (not recorded which). V usage is TRBV12-3 or TRBV12-4 and J usage is TRBJ1-1; D perhaps matches TRBD1 (5 bases). The CDR3 DNA reads TGTGCCAGCAGTATCCGGGACTTCTCTGAAGCTTTCTTT. Residues: CASSIRDFSEAFF.